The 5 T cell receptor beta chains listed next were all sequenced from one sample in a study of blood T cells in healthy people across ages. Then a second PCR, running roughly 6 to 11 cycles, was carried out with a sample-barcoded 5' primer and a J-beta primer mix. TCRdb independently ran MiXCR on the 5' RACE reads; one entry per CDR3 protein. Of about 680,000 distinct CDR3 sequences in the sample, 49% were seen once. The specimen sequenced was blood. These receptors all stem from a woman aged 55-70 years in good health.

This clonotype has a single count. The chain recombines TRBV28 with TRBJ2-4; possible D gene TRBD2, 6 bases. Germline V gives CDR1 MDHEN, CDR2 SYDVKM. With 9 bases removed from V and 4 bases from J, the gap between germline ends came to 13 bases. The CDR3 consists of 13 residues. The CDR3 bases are TGTGCCAGTATGGCGGCGGGGAAAAACATTCAGTACTTC. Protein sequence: CASMAAGKNIQYF. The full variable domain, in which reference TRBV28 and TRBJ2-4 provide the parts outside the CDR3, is DVKVTQSSRYLVKRTGEKVFLECVQDMDHENMFWYRQDPGLGLRLIYFSYDVKMKEKGDIPEGYSVSREKKERFSLILESASTNQTSMYLCASMAAGKNIQYFGAGTRLSVL.

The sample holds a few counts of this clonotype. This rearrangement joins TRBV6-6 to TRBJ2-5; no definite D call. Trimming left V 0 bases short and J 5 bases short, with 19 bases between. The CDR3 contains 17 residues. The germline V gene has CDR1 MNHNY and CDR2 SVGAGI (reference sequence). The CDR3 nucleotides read TGTGCCAGCAGTTACTCGATTGGACGGGTTTCGGAGGAGACCCAGTACTTC. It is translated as CASSYSIGRVSEETQYF.

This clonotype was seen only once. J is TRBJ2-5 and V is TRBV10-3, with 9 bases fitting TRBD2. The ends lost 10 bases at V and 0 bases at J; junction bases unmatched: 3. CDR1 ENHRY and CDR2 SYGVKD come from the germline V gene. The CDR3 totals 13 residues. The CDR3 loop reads CATLAGYQETQYF. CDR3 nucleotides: TGTGCCACCCTAGCGGGGTACCAAGAGACCCAGTACTTC.

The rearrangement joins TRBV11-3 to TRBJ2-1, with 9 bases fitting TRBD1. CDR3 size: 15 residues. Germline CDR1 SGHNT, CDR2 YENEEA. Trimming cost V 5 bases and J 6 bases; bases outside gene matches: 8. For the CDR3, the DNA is TGTGCCAGCAGCAAAGGACAGGGGAGAGTCAATGAGCAGTTCTTC. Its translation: CASSKGQGRVNEQFF.

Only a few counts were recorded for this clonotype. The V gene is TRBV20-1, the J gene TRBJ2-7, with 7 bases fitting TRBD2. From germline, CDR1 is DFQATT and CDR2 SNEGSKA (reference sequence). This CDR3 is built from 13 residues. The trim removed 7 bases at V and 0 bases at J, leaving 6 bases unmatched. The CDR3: CSVREESSYEQYF. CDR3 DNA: TGCAGTGTTCGGGAGGAAAGCTCCTACGAGCAGTACTTC.